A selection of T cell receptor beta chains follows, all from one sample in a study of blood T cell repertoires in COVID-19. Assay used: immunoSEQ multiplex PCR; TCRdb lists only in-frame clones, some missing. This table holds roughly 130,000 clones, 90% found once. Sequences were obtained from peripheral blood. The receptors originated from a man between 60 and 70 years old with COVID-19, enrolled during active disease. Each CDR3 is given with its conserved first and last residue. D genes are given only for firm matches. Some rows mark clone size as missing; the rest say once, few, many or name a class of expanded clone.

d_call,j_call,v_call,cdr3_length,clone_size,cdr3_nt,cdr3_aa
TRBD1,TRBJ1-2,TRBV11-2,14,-,TGTGCCAGCAGCTTAACCGGGACAGGGTGGGGCTACACCTTC,CASSLTGTGWGYTF
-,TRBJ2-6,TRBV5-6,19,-,TGTGCCAGCAGCAGGGTTCAGGGGTCGGTTTACTCTGGGGCCAACGTCCTGACTTTC,CASSRVQGSVYSGANVLTF
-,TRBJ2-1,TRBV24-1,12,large,TGTGCCACCTCGGGGTTCGGAAATGAGCAGTTCTTC,CATSGFGNEQFF
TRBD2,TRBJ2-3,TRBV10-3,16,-,TGTGCCATCAGCCCGGTCGCTAGCGGGAGCACAGATACGCAGTATTTT,CAISPVASGSTDTQYF
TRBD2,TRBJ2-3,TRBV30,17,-,TGTGCCTGGAGTGCGGGACTAGCGGGAAAGAAAACAGATACGCAGTATTTT,CAWSAGLAGKKTDTQYF
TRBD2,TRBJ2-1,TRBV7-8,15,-,TGTGCCAGCAGCTTAGGGACTAGCGGGAACAATGAGCAGTTCTTC,CASSLGTSGNNEQFF
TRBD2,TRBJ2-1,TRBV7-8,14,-,TGTGCCAGCACTTTAACCCTGGGAGGGCGGGAGCAGTTCTTC,CASTLTLGGREQFF
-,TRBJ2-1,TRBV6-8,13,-,TGTGCCACCTACACGGGGTTGTGTAATGAGCAGTTCTTC,CATYTGLCNEQFF
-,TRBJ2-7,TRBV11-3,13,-,TGTGCCAGCAGCTTAGAAGGAGACTACGAGCAGTACTTC,CASSLEGDYEQYF
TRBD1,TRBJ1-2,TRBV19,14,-,TGTGCCAGTAGTCCGACAGGGGCAAGCAGTGGCTACACCTTC,CASSPTGASSGYTF
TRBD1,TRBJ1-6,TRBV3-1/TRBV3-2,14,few,TGTGCCAGCAGCCTGAACAGGGGGGGTTCACCCCTCCACTTT,CASSLNRGGSPLHF
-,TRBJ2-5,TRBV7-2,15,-,TGTGCCAGCAGCTCCCCCGGCGGCCCGGGGAGGACCCAGTACTTC,CASSSPGGPGRTQYF
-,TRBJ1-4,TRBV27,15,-,TGTGCCAGCAGTTCAGGGGTGGACACACGTGAAAAACTGTTTTTT,CASSSGVDTREKLFF
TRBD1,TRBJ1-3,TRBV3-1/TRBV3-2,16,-,TGTGCCAGCAGCCGAATCTCAGGGGGCGGTGGAAACACCATATATTTT,CASSRISGGGGNTIYF
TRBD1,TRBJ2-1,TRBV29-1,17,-,TGCAGCGCCAACACCCACGACAGGGACCCCCCCTACAATGAGCAGTTCTTC,CSANTHDRDPPYNEQFF
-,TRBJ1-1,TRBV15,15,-,TGTGCCACCAGCAGAGATTTGCAGGGGTTCACTGAAGCTTTCTTT,CATSRDLQGFTEAFF
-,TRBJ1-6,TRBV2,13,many,TGTGCCAGCAGTGAAGCGCTTCAGGTTCCCCTCCACTTT,CASSEALQVPLHF
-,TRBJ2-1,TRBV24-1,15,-,TGTGCCACCAGTGATTTCAGGGTCTTATACAATGAGCAGTTCTTC,CATSDFRVLYNEQFF